This T cell receptor beta chain was recorded in a study of CXCR3-negative and CXCR3-positive naive CD8 T cells. Study background: Overall TRB read output was some 140 million, and each library contained about 1.5 +/- 0.3 million reads.

UMI-tagged TRB cDNA libraries were built via 5' RACE. TCRdb re-analyzed the 5' RACE reads; it lists each CDR3 protein once, without DNA. The listing contains around 140,000 distinct CDR3 sequences. Study-level results: Within a donor, both naive subsets shared TRBV-TRBJ usage, unlike memory cells. When CXCR3-positive naive cells were set against CXCR3-negative naive cells, the former had more hydrophobic TRB CDR3s.

The CDR3 has 14 amino acids. Germline values: CDR1 SEHNR, CDR2 FQNEAQ (reference sequence). Comments on this clonotype: Its antigen is still unknown.

All CD8+ T cell subsets were sorted in triplicate at some 300,000 cells each. The authors gated naive CD8+ T cells as CD45RO-CCR7+CD27+CD95-. This chain uses TRBV7-9 with TRBJ2-2; TCRdb's D gene call, TRBD2, goes unchecked for lack of DNA. The specimen was naive CXCR3+ CD8+ T cells from blood. The subset: CD45RO-CCR7+CD27+CD95- naive CD8+ T cells expressing CXCR3 (TNR3+). This clonotype was sampled from a human donor in good health. Some clones in this sample may be carry-over from other donors' samples. The CDR3: CASITRQNTGELFF. The entire variable domain, with the rest obtained from reference TRBV7-9 and TRBJ2-2, is as follows: DTGVSQNPRHKITKRGQNVTFRCDPISEHNRLYWYRQTLGQGPEFLTYFQNEAQLEKSRLLSDRFSAERPKGSFSTLEIQRTEQGDSAMYLCASITRQNTGELFFGEGSRLTVL.